A single sample is the source of the 4 T cell receptor beta chains below, sequenced in a study of Graves' ophthalmopathy and Graves' hyperthyroidism. Amplification of the TCR beta CDR3 regions used RNA transcripts (as template). RT-PCR was first run with HTBI primers, then multiplex PCR in a second round. TCRdb ran MiXCR on the multiplex PCR reads and lists one entry per CDR3 protein. The sample holds 300,000 to 450,000 distinct CDR3 sequences, about 17% seen once. The sample taken for sequencing was peripheral blood. The receptors derive from an adult woman with stable Graves' hyperthyroidism.

This rearrangement joins TRBV6-2 or TRBV6-3 to TRBJ2-7; D ambiguous. Germline CDR1 is MNHEY and CDR2 is SVGEGT. The CDR3 extends over 14 amino acids. Between the trimmed V and J ends, which lost 4 bases and 1 base, there was a span of 11 bases. CDR3 sequence: CASSWLGPSYEQYF. The DNA for the CDR3 is TGTGCCAGCAGTTGGTTAGGGCCTTCCTACGAGCAGTACTTC.

Details on this clonotype: Given a much more abundant clone one base away, this may be a read error. Here the CDR3 reads CASCPRTGSSPRSEYF. The DNA of the CDR3 is TGTGCCAGCTGTCCCAGGACAGGGTCTTCTCCTAGAAGTGAGTACTTC. The chain couples TRBV28 to TRBJ2-7; TRBD1 matches 8 bases. CDR1 and CDR2 from the germline V gene are MDHEN and SYDVKM. The CDR3 sequence is 16 residues long. V was clipped by 8 bases and J by 11 bases; unmatched bases: 23.

In the case of this clonotype: A read error may be the cause here, since a much bigger clone is one base away. V is TRBV15 and J is TRBJ2-4; D unclear. The CDR3 is made up of 14 amino acids. CDR1 and CDR2 from the germline V gene are LNHNV and YYDKDF (reference sequence). CDR3: CATSRAGYGNIKYF. CDR3 coding DNA: TGTGCCACCAGCAGAGCTGGGTATGGAAACATTAAGTACTTC.

This clonotype was detected many times. The chain combines TRBV5-1 with TRBJ2-7, with 13 bases lining up with TRBD2. The CDR3 consists of 14 residues. Trimming at V came to 7 bases and at J to 6 bases, leaving 7 bases not matched to a gene. Germline V gene data show CDR1 as SGHRS and CDR2 as YFSETQ. Here the CDR3 DNA reads TGCGCCAGCGGCCGGACTAGCGGGAGCAGCGAGCAGTACTTC. The encoded protein is CASGRTSGSSEQYF.